What follows is one TCR beta chain and its context. Per the study methods: Estimation of nucleated cell counts relied on the amplification of reference gene primers. Assay: immunoSEQ multiplex PCR; the TCRdb copy retains only in-frame clones and omits some. V, J and clone size are those of that table, while D and trimming were read from the DNA. Seen here are roughly 42,000 clones, 75% to 90% observed once, and the top ten hold just under 9%. After removal of 6 bases from V and 6 bases from J, the junction contained 4 bases not matched to a gene. This CDR3 is 13 amino acids long. The data were taken from a study of blood T cell repertoires in COVID-19. Study in general: From the United States, Italy and Spain came samples of acute and convalescent COVID-19. PBMCs, B-cell-depleted T cells, or T cells were the source of the cDNA or gDNA that made up the material.

The specimen was peripheral blood. The TCR comes from a man aged 25 to 45 with active or convalescent COVID-19. The chain combines TRBV12-3 or TRBV12-4 with TRBJ1-2, with 10 bases aligning to TRBD1. The CDR3: CASRSDRGDGYTF. DNA for the CDR3: TGTGCCAGCAGATCGGACAGGGGGGATGGCTACACCTTC.